This is a list of T cell receptor beta chains from one sample in a study of regulatory T cells in long-lasting Graves disease. TCRdb re-analysed the multiplex PCR reads in MiXCR, keeping a single row per CDR3 protein. The table includes a few hundred thousand distinct CDR3 sequences, approximately 18% detected once. This same sample was also part of a study on T cells in Graves' hyperthyroidism and ophthalmopathy.

The sample consisted of peripheral blood mononuclear cells (PBMCs), taken at new diagnosis, from a patient treated with antithyroid drugs. These receptor sequences come from a woman between 25 and 40 years old with Graves disease. The CDR3 runs from the conserved cysteine through the conserved F or W. The D gene is left open where the match is weak. Clone size is not always given. Where it is, it says once, few, many or a class for expanded clones.

cdr3_nt	cdr3_aa	j_call	d_call	v_call	clone_size
TGTGCCTGGAGTGCAACCTCAAACACCATATATTTT	CAWSATSNTIYF	TRBJ1-3	-	TRBV30	few
TGCGCCAGCAGCCAAGCGGCTAGCGGGTACAATGAGCAGTTCTTC	CASSQAASGYNEQFF	TRBJ2-1	TRBD2	TRBV4-1	many
TGTGCCAGCAGACTTAGGGCCGGACAGGGGCTGGTGGGAAAAAGGCAGTACTTC	CASRLRAGQGLVGKRQYF	TRBJ2-7	TRBD1	TRBV7-2	-
TGTGCCAGTAGGCGTACAGAAGAAGCTTTCTTT	CASRRTEEAFF	TRBJ1-1	-	TRBV19	-
TGTGCCAGCAGCGTAGCTACGATAGCGGGAGACCCAGCCTACAATGAGCAGTTCTTC	CASSVATIAGDPAYNEQFF	TRBJ2-1	TRBD2	TRBV9	many
TGTGCCACCAGTCCGGGACAGGTGGACTCTGGGGCCAACGTCCTGACTTTC	CATSPGQVDSGANVLTF	TRBJ2-6	TRBD1	TRBV24-1	many
TGTGCCAGCAGTGAACAGGGTCGCACTGAAGCTTTCTTT	CASSEQGRTEAFF	TRBJ1-1	-	TRBV6-2/TRBV6-3	many
TGTGCCAGCAGCCAGGCCCAACAGGGGAGCTATAGCAATCAGCCCCAGCATTTT	CASSQAQQGSYSNQPQHF	TRBJ1-5	TRBD1	TRBV4-2	few
TGCAGTGCTGAGGGACTAGCGGGAGGGGTCTCCTACGAGCAGTACTTC	CSAEGLAGGVSYEQYF	TRBJ2-7	TRBD2	TRBV20-1	-
TGTGCCAGCAGCTCTGGGACAGCTTCACAAGAGACCCAGTACTTC	CASSSGTASQETQYF	TRBJ2-5	TRBD1	TRBV11-1	many
TGTGCCAGCAGCTTAGGGACAGGGGGCCCTTCCCACGAGCAGTACTTC	CASSLGTGGPSHEQYF	TRBJ2-7	TRBD1	TRBV7-9	many
TGTGCCTGGAGTGTAAGGGTTGGGACAGGGAACACTGAAGCTTTCTTT	CAWSVRVGTGNTEAFF	TRBJ1-1	TRBD1	TRBV30	many
TGTGCCAGCTCACCACGACAGGCCTACAACTACGAGCAGTACTTC	CASSPRQAYNYEQYF	TRBJ2-7	-	TRBV18	few
TGTGCCAGCAGCGCCCCGCGGCAGTACTTC	CASSAPRQYF	TRBJ2-7	-	TRBV11-2	-
TGTGCCAGCAGCCCCCGACAGAGCTATGGCTACACCTTC	CASSPRQSYGYTF	TRBJ1-2	-	TRBV3-1	many
TGCAGTGCTTGGGACAGGGAAAGTCAGCCCCAGCATTTT	CSAWDRESQPQHF	TRBJ1-5	TRBD1	TRBV20-1	many
TGTGCCAGCAGCTTAGGGGCCAACTCCTACAATGAGCAGTTCTTC	CASSLGANSYNEQFF	TRBJ2-1	-	TRBV11-2	many
TGTGCCAGCAGTGAAGGTGGGGGGAGCTCCTACAATGAGCAGTTCTTC	CASSEGGGSSYNEQFF	TRBJ2-1	-	TRBV25-1	many
TGCAGCGTTATTCCAGTCTCTGGAAACACCATATATTTT	CSVIPVSGNTIYF	TRBJ1-3	-	TRBV29-1	-
TGTGCCATCAGTGGAGGGAACTATGGCTACACCTTC	CAISGGNYGYTF	TRBJ1-2	-	TRBV10-3	many
TGTGCCAGCAGCTCACTGGGCGACCGGGAGGATACGCAGTATTTT	CASSSLGDREDTQYF	TRBJ2-3	-	TRBV7-9	many
TGTGCCAGCAGTTACTCCAACAGGGTAGAGGGTGAGCAGTTCTTC	CASSYSNRVEGEQFF	TRBJ2-1	-	TRBV6-2/TRBV6-3	many
TGTGCCAGCCACACAGGCGGGAGGCCCTACGAGCAGTACTTC	CASHTGGRPYEQYF	TRBJ2-7	TRBD2	TRBV28	-
TGTGCCACCAGTGACCGGACAGGGGGCATAGGTGAAAAACTGTTTTTT	CATSDRTGGIGEKLFF	TRBJ1-4	TRBD1	TRBV24-1	-
TGTGCCAGCAGTCATCCTACCGACGGTAATCAGCCCCAGCATTTT	CASSHPTDGNQPQHF	TRBJ1-5	-	TRBV2	many
TGCAGCATAGCCGGGACTCATCAGACCACAGATACGCAGTATTTT	CSIAGTHQTTDTQYF	TRBJ2-3	-	TRBV29-1	many
TGTGCCTGGAGACCGGGACACTCGAACACCGGGGAGCTGTTTTTT	CAWRPGHSNTGELFF	TRBJ2-2	-	TRBV30	many
TGTGCCAGTTCGACAGCTAACTCTGGAAACACCATATATTTT	CASSTANSGNTIYF	TRBJ1-3	-	TRBV27	many
TGTGCCAGCAGAAAGCGCGGTTCTGGACAGGACAATCAGCCCCAGCATTTT	CASRKRGSGQDNQPQHF	TRBJ1-5	TRBD1	TRBV12-3/TRBV12-4	many
TGTGCCAGCAGCTCCGACAGGCATACCGGGGAGCTGTTTTTT	CASSSDRHTGELFF	TRBJ2-2	-	TRBV9	many
TGTGCCACGCAGGGTCCCGGGACAGGGGTCCCCTACGAGCAGTACTTC	CATQGPGTGVPYEQYF	TRBJ2-7	TRBD1	TRBV19	many
TGTGCCAGCAGCTTAGAGGGGGCAGAGTATTTT	CASSLEGAEYF	TRBJ2-3	TRBD1	TRBV7-9	few
TGTGCCAGCAGCAACCTCGGGGCATTTGATTCCGTACATAAGGGCAATGAGCAGTTCTTC	CASSNLGAFDSVHKGNEQFF	TRBJ2-1	-	TRBV25-1	few
TGCGCCAGCAGCTTGGAAACGACAGGGAACTATGGCTACACCTTC	CASSLETTGNYGYTF	TRBJ1-2	TRBD1	TRBV5-1	many
TGTGCCAGCAGGCCTCCCGGGAGGGTAGGTCAGCCCCAGCATTTT	CASRPPGRVGQPQHF	TRBJ1-5	-	TRBV28	many
TGTGCCAGCCGGATAGCGGGGGCCCGGGGAGAGACCCAGTACTTC	CASRIAGARGETQYF	TRBJ2-5	TRBD2	TRBV27	many
TGTGCCAGCAGCGCTCGTGGGGGGGGAGGTGAGACAGATACGCAGTATTTT	CASSARGGGGETDTQYF	TRBJ2-3	TRBD2	TRBV4-2	many
TGCGCCAGCACCGCACGGGACGCTTTATACAATGAGCAGTTCTTC	CASTARDALYNEQFF	TRBJ2-1	-	TRBV4-1	-
TGCAGTGCTCTCAAGACTAGCGGGGGAGAGACCCAGTACTTC	CSALKTSGGETQYF	TRBJ2-5	TRBD2	TRBV20-1	many
TGCGCCAGCAGCTTGGGCCCCCTCCTAGCGGGAGAGGGGGAGCAGTACTTC	CASSLGPLLAGEGEQYF	TRBJ2-7	TRBD2	TRBV5-1	many
TGCAGTGCTAGTTCGTTTGGCAGGGAGGTGTCTGAAGCTTTCTTT	CSASSFGREVSEAFF	TRBJ1-1	-	TRBV20-1	many
TGTGCCAGCAGTTCCCGTACACAGGGGCCCCAGTATGGCTACACCTTC	CASSSRTQGPQYGYTF	TRBJ1-2	TRBD1	TRBV27	many
TGTGCCAGCAGGGACATTACCGACGAGAGCTCCTACAATGAGCAGTTCTTC	CASRDITDESSYNEQFF	TRBJ2-1	-	TRBV2	-
TGTGCCAGTAGACGGCGGGAGACCTACGAGCAGTACTTC	CASRRRETYEQYF	TRBJ2-7	TRBD2	TRBV19	-
TGTGCCAGCAGTGTGGAGGGGAGTTCGGTAGAGACCCAGTACTTC	CASSVEGSSVETQYF	TRBJ2-5	-	TRBV2	few
TGCAGTGCTAGTCCCCAACAGGGCGACTATGGCTACACCTTC	CSASPQQGDYGYTF	TRBJ1-2	-	TRBV20-1	many
TGTGCCAGCAGTTTAAGCCCCGCCAGGTCCTATGGCTACACCTTC	CASSLSPARSYGYTF	TRBJ1-2	-	TRBV28	many
TGTGCCAGCAGTTCCCTCGGACTAGCGGGACGATATGAGCAGTTCTTC	CASSSLGLAGRYEQFF	TRBJ2-1	TRBD2	TRBV27	-
TGTGCCAGCAGCTTCCGGGTTGGTACCTACAATGAGCAGTTCTTC	CASSFRVGTYNEQFF	TRBJ2-1	-	TRBV11-2	many
TGTGCCAGCAGCTCCGGGACTAGCGTATACAATGAGCAGTTCTTC	CASSSGTSVYNEQFF	TRBJ2-1	TRBD2	TRBV6-1	-